A selection of T cell receptor beta chains follows, all from one sample in a study of vaccination and CD4 T cells after COVID-19. The antigens these receptors bind are not known. Using its own MiXCR run on the PCR reads, TCRdb lists one record per CDR3 protein. This table has 20,000 to 25,000 distinct CDR3 sequences, roughly two thirds appearing once. The sample in question was CD4+ T cells from blood, cultured in vitro, obtained after SARS-CoV-2 vaccination. The receptors were sampled from a human donor who received a COVID-19 vaccine. CDR3s include the opening cysteine and the closing phenylalanine or tryptophan. The order of the fields is J gene, clone size, V gene, D gene, CDR3 DNA, CDR3 protein. A D gene is named only where the DNA matches it firmly. Not every row has a clone size; where given, it reads once, few, many or a size class.

TRBJ2-6	.	TRBV5-1	TRBD1	TGCGCCAGCAGCCCCGGGACAGGGGATGGGGCCAACGTCCTGACTTTC	CASSPGTGDGANVLTF
TRBJ1-4	few	TRBV7-9	TRBD1	TGTGCCAGCAGCGCACAGGGGGGAGAGGAAAAACTGTTTTTT	CASSAQGGEEKLFF
TRBJ2-3	few	TRBV2	.	TGTGCCAGCAGTGACGACAGATACACAGATACGCAGTATTTT	CASSDDRYTDTQYF
TRBJ1-2	.	TRBV27	TRBD1	TGTGCCAGCAGCACCCACAGGGGGCGTTACGGTGGCCACACCTTC	CASSTHRGRYGGHTF
TRBJ2-1	.	TRBV6-1	TRBD2	TGTGCCAGTACTAGCGGGGGTAAATACAATGAGCAGTTCTTC	CASTSGGKYNEQFF
TRBJ2-2	.	TRBV19	.	TGTGCCAGTAGTAATACAGGGATAGTCTCCGGGGAGCTGTTTTTT	CASSNTGIVSGELFF
TRBJ2-1	.	TRBV12-2	.	TGTGCAAGTCGCCCGGGACAGGGCAGCTCCTACAATGAGCAGTTCTTC	CASRPGQGSSYNEQFF
TRBJ1-1	.	TRBV7-9	.	TGTGCCAGCAGCTTAGCCAAGGGGCTTGGGACTGAAGCTTTCTTT	CASSLAKGLGTEAFF
TRBJ2-7	.	TRBV15	.	TGTGCCACCAGCAGAAAGGGTGGGAGCTCCTACGAGCAGTACTTC	CATSRKGGSSYEQYF
TRBJ1-2	.	TRBV7-2	.	TGTGCCAGCAGCCTGGTCAGGTCCCCCTATGGCTACACCTTC	CASSLVRSPYGYTF
TRBJ2-3	.	TRBV7-6	TRBD2	TGTGCCAGCAGCCAGGGACTAGCGGCGGGCACAGATACGCAGTATTTT	CASSQGLAAGTDTQYF
TRBJ2-7	.	TRBV20-1	.	TGCAGTGCTAGTCGAGCTACCTACGAGCAGTACTTC	CSASRATYEQYF
TRBJ2-5	.	TRBV11-3	TRBD1	TGTGCCAGCAGCTTACGACAGGGGGGGGTAAGAGAGACCCAGTACTTC	CASSLRQGGVRETQYF
TRBJ2-2	.	TRBV7-9	.	TGTGCCAGCAGCTCCATGACAGGAACTTTGAACACCGGGGAGCTGTTTTTT	CASSSMTGTLNTGELFF
TRBJ1-2	.	TRBV7-9	.	TGTGCCAGCAGCTCCCGAGAACCCGGACCTGGCTACACCTTC	CASSSREPGPGYTF
TRBJ2-3	.	TRBV20-1	.	TGCAGTGCTAGAGATGGGGCTAGCGGCACAGATACGCAGTATTTT	CSARDGASGTDTQYF
TRBJ2-3	.	TRBV2	.	TGTGCCAGCGACCGGGTTCACACAGATACGCAGTATTTT	CASDRVHTDTQYF
TRBJ1-2	.	TRBV2	.	TGTGCCACCAAGACGGAGGTCTATGGCTACACCTTC	CATKTEVYGYTF
TRBJ2-3	.	TRBV25-1	.	TGTGCCAGCAGGCGAGAGGGAGATACGCAGTATTTT	CASRREGDTQYF
TRBJ1-6	once	TRBV2	.	TGTGCCAGTAACCGGGACGGAAATTCACCCCTCCACTTT	CASNRDGNSPLHF
TRBJ1-1	.	TRBV5-1	.	TGCGCCAGCAGCTTGTTGGGACATAAGAACACTGAAGCTTTCTTT	CASSLLGHKNTEAFF
TRBJ1-5	.	TRBV4-1	TRBD1	TGCGCCAGCAGCCCTACCAGGGGGCGCGGGAATCAGCCCCAGCATTTT	CASSPTRGRGNQPQHF
TRBJ1-4	few	TRBV6-1	TRBD1	TGTGCCACCGGGACAGGGGGCGTTAAGGTGGCTGAAAAACTGTTTTTT	CATGTGGVKVAEKLFF
TRBJ2-5	.	TRBV6-1	.	TGTGCCAGCAGGTCCGACAGTGGTTTAGAGACCCAGTACTTC	CASRSDSGLETQYF
TRBJ2-5	.	TRBV5-1	.	TGCGCCAGCAGCTTGTCGGGGGGCCGCGGGGAGACCCAGTACTTC	CASSLSGGRGETQYF
TRBJ1-5	few	TRBV2	TRBD1	TGTGCCAGCAGGGCGGACAGGGGAAGCAATCAGCCCCAGCATTTT	CASRADRGSNQPQHF
TRBJ1-4	.	TRBV7-9	.	TGTGCCAGCACCCCGGCCGGGAGTTTAAATGAAAAACTGTTTTTT	CASTPAGSLNEKLFF
TRBJ2-2	.	TRBV20-1	.	TGCAGTGCTAACGGTCCGAACACCGGGGAGCTGTTTTTT	CSANGPNTGELFF
TRBJ2-3	.	TRBV7-3	TRBD2	TGTGCCAGCAGCTTACCGTCCGGGACTAGCGGGGGGGCAAGGGGGACAGATACGCAGTATTTT	CASSLPSGTSGGARGTDTQYF
TRBJ1-2	.	TRBV2	TRBD1	TGTGCCAGCAGTGCGACAGGGGTCAGCTATGGCTACACCTTC	CASSATGVSYGYTF
TRBJ2-5	.	TRBV2	.	TGTGCCAGCAGTGAGGGGCTAGCCACCCGAGAGACCCAGTACTTC	CASSEGLATRETQYF
TRBJ1-6	.	TRBV19	.	TGTGCCAGTAGTATTTTTGGCAATAATTCACCCCTCCACTTT	CASSIFGNNSPLHF
TRBJ2-7	.	TRBV20-1	TRBD1	TGCAGTGCTAGACAGGGGGCTGACAGCTCCTACGAGCAGTACTTC	CSARQGADSSYEQYF
TRBJ1-2	.	TRBV19	.	TGTGCCAGTAGGACTACAGAGAACCCTCTCTATGGCTACACCTTC	CASRTTENPLYGYTF
TRBJ1-1	.	TRBV6-1	TRBD1	TGTGCCAGCACCCGACCGCCGGGACAGGGGGCAAGGACTGAAGCTTTCTTT	CASTRPPGQGARTEAFF
TRBJ1-6	.	TRBV6-4	TRBD1	TGTGCCAGCAATGGGCTCTGGGACAGGGCCCCTTCACCCCTCCACTTT	CASNGLWDRAPSPLHF
TRBJ2-7	.	TRBV6-2/TRBV6-3	TRBD2	TGTGCCAGCAGTTACCTTCCTAGCGGAAACTACGAGCAGTACTTC	CASSYLPSGNYEQYF
TRBJ2-1	.	TRBV7-9	.	TGTGCCAGCAGCCCTACGGACGGTGAGCAGTTCTTC	CASSPTDGEQFF
TRBJ2-3	.	TRBV30	.	TGTGCCTGGACCAAACGGAATACGCAGTATTTT	CAWTKRNTQYF
TRBJ1-1	.	TRBV30	.	TGTGCCTGGAGTAGATCCCAGGCGACTGAAGCTTTCTTT	CAWSRSQATEAFF
TRBJ1-2	.	TRBV2	.	TGTGCCAGCAGTCACAGGGTTTATGGCTACACCTTC	CASSHRVYGYTF
TRBJ1-2	few	TRBV12-3/TRBV12-4	.	TGTGCCAGCAGCCCTATCAATAATAACTATGGCTACACCTTC	CASSPINNNYGYTF
TRBJ1-2	.	TRBV6-1	.	TGTGCCAGCAGTAAAGCTAACTATGGCTACACCTTC	CASSKANYGYTF
TRBJ1-5	.	TRBV6-1	.	TGTGCCAGCAGAGGTCAAGGACTTATCAGCAATCAGCCCCAGCATTTT	CASRGQGLISNQPQHF
TRBJ2-5	few	TRBV19	TRBD2	TGTGCCAGTAGTCCGCGGACTAGCGGGGGACAAGAGACCCAGTACTTC	CASSPRTSGGQETQYF
TRBJ1-2	few	TRBV11-3	.	TGTGCCAGCAGCCAAACACAGGGAAACTATGGCTACACCTTC	CASSQTQGNYGYTF
TRBJ1-3	.	TRBV10-2	.	TGCGCCAGCAGTCCGTTGGGGGGAAGCTCTGGAAACACCATATATTTT	CASSPLGGSSGNTIYF
TRBJ2-1	.	TRBV5-1	TRBD2	TGCGCCAGCATGAGGTCGGGGGGATACTACAATGAGCAGTTCTTC	CASMRSGGYYNEQFF
TRBJ2-2	.	TRBV12-3/TRBV12-4	.	TGTGCCAGCAGTTTCCGCAGGGGTAACGGGGAGCTGTTTTTT	CASSFRRGNGELFF
TRBJ2-2	once	TRBV30	.	TGTGCCTGGAGTGTACTTAGTGGCACCGGGGAGCTGTTTTTT	CAWSVLSGTGELFF
TRBJ2-5	few	TRBV20-1	TRBD2	TGCAGTGCCCGCAGCGGGGGCAATCAAGAGACCCAGTACTTC	CSARSGGNQETQYF
TRBJ2-3	.	TRBV7-7	.	TGTGCCAGCAGCTTGACTAGTGGCGCAGATACGCAGTATTTT	CASSLTSGADTQYF
TRBJ2-5	.	TRBV12-5	.	TGTGCTAGTGGTTTGGTTCAGTTCCAAGAGACCCAGTACTTC	CASGLVQFQETQYF
TRBJ2-5	.	TRBV5-1	.	TGCGCCAGCAGCTTGGAAACTACAGGCGGGACCCAGTACTTC	CASSLETTGGTQYF
TRBJ2-7	.	TRBV19	.	TGTGCCAGTAGTATGAGGCTTATCCTAGGAGAGCAGTACTTC	CASSMRLILGEQYF